This TCR beta chain originates from a study of CD8+ T cells in alopecia areata. Sequencing relied on a cDNA template that was reverse transcribed from extracted RNA. Profiling relied on immunoSEQ multiplex PCR, and the TCRdb table lists in-frame clones only, not all of them. The sample lists roughly 200,000 clones, around 63% seen once, with 1.5% to 2% in the top ten. The CDR3 has 15 residues. V gave up 0 bases and J gave up 6 bases, with 14 bases separating them. Germline loops: CDR1 LGHNA, CDR2 YSLEER. The chain is built from TRBV4-3 and TRBJ1-1; maybe TRBD1 (5 bases). This sample comprised CD4+ T cells sorted from blood, obtained at week 0. The sequence derives from a human donor with alopecia areata. Written as DNA, the CDR3 is TGCGCCAGCAGCCAAGATCAACCGGGGCGGCCTGAAGCTTTCTTT. Amino acid sequence: CASSQDQPGRPEAFF.